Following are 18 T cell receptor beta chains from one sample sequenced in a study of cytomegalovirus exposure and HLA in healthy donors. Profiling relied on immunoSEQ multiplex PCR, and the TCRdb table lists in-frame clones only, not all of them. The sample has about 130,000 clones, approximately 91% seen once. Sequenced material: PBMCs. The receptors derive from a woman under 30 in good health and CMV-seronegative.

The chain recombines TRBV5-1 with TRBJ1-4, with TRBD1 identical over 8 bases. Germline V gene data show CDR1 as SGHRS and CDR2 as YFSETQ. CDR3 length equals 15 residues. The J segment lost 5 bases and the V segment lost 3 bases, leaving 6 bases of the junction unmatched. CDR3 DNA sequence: TGCGCCAGCAGCTGGTGGACAGGGAGCAATGAAAAACTGTTTTTT. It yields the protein CASSWWTGSNEKLFF.

The DNA for the CDR3 is TGTGCCAGCAGATTACAGGGTGTGTCCTACGAGCAGTACTTC. Translation gives CASRLQGVSYEQYF. J is TRBJ2-7 and V is TRBV28; D is perhaps TRBD1 (6 bases). This CDR3 has 14 amino acids. Trimming took 6 bases from V and 1 from J, leaving 13 bases between them. CDR1 MDHEN and CDR2 SYDVKM come from the germline V gene.

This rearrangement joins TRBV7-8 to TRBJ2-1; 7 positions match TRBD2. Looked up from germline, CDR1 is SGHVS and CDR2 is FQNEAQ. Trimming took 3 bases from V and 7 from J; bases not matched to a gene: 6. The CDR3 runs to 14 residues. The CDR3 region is CASSFALAANEQFF. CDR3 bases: TGTGCCAGCAGCTTCGCCCTAGCGGCTAATGAGCAGTTCTTC.

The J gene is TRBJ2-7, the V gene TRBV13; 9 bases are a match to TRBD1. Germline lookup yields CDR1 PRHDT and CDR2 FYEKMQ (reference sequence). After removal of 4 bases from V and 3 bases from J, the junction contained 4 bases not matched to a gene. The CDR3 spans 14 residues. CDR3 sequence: CASSSGTGNYEQYF. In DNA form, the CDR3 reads TGTGCCAGCAGCTCGGGGACAGGGAACTACGAGCAGTACTTC.

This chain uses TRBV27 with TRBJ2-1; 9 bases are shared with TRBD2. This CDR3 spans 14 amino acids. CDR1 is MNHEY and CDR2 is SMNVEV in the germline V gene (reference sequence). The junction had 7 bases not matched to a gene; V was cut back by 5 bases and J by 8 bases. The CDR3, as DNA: TGTGCCAGCAGTAAAAGGCGGGAGGGGCATGAGCAGTTCTTC. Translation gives CASSKRREGHEQFF.

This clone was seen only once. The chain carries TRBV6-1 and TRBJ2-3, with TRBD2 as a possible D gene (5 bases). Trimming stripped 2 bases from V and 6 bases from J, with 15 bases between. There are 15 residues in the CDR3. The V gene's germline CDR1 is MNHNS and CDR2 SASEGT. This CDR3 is CASSETAGGLDTQYF. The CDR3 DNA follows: TGTGCCAGCAGTGAAACTGCGGGCGGGCTGGATACGCAGTATTTT.

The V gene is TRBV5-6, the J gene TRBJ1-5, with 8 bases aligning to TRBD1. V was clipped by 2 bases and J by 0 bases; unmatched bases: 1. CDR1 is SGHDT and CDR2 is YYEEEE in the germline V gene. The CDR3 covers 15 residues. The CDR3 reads CASSLGQGSNQPQHF. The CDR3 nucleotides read TGTGCCAGCAGCTTAGGACAGGGTAGCAATCAGCCCCAGCATTTT.

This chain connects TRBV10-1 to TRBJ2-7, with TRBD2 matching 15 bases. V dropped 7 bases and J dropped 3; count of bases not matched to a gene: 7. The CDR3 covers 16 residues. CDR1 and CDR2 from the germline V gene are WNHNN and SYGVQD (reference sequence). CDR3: CASKPGLAGGIYEQYF. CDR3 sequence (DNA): TGCGCCAGCAAACCGGGACTAGCGGGAGGTATCTACGAGCAGTACTTC.

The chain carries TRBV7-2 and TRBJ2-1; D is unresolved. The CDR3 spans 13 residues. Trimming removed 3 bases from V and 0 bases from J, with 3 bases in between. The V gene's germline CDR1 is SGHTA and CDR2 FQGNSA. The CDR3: CASSFISYNEQFF. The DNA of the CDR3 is TGTGCCAGCAGCTTCATCTCCTACAATGAGCAGTTCTTC.

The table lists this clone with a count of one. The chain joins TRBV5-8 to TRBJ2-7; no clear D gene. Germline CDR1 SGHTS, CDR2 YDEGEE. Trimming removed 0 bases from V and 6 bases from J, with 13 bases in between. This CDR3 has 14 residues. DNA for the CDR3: TGTGCCAGCAGCTTGGGCACACGTTCGGGCGAGCAGTACTTC. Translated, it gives CASSLGTRSGEQYF.

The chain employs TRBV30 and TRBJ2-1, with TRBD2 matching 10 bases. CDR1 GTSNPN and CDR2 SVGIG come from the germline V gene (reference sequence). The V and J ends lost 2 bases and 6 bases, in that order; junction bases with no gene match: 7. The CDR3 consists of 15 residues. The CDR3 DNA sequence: TGTGCCTGGAGTTCATCTAGCGGGAGCAGCAATGAGCAGTTCTTC. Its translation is CAWSSSSGSSNEQFF.

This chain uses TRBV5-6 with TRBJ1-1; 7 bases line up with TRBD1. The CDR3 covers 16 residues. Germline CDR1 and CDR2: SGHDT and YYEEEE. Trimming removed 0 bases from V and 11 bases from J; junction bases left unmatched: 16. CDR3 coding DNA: TGTGCCAGCAGCTTGGTAGGACGGGGAAATATGGGACAGGCTTTCTTT. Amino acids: CASSLVGRGNMGQAFF.

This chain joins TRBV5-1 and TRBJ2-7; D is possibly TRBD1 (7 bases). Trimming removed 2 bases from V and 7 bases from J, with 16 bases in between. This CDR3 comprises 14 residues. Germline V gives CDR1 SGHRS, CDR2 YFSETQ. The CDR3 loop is CASSFRTTGDEQYF. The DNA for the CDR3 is TGCGCCAGCAGCTTCCGGACTACAGGGGATGAGCAGTACTTC.

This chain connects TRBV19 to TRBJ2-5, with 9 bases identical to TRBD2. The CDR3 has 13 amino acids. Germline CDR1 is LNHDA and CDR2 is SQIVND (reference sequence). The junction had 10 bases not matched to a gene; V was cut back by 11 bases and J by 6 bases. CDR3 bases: TGTGCCTCGACTAGCGGCTTTCAAAAGACCCAGTACTTC. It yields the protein CASTSGFQKTQYF.

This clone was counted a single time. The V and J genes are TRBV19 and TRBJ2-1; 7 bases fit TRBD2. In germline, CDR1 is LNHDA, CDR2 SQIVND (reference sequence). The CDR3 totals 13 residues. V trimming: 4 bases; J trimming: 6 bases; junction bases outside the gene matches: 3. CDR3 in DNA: TGTGCCAGTAGTACGGGAGGTGGCAATGAGCAGTTCTTC. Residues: CASSTGGGNEQFF.

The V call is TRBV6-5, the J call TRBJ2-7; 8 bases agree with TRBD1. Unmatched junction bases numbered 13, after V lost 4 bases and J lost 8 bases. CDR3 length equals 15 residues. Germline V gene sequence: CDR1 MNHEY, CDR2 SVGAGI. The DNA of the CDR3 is TGTGCCAGCAGTTCCCACAGGGGGAAGCTACGAAAGCAGTACTTC. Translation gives CASSSHRGKLRKQYF.

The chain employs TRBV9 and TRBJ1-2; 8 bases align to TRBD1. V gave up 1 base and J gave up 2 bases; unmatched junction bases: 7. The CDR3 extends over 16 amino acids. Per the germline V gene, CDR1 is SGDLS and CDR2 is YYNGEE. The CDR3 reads CASSVKADRVNYGYTF. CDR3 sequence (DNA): TGTGCCAGCAGCGTAAAGGCGGACAGGGTAAACTATGGCTACACCTTC.

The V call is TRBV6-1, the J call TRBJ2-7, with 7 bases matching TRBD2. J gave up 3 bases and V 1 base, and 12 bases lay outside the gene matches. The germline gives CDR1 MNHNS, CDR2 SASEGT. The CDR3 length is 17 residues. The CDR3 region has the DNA TGTGCCAGCAGTGAAGGGCGATCCCTAGCGGAAGTCTACGAGCAGTACTTC. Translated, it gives CASSEGRSLAEVYEQYF.